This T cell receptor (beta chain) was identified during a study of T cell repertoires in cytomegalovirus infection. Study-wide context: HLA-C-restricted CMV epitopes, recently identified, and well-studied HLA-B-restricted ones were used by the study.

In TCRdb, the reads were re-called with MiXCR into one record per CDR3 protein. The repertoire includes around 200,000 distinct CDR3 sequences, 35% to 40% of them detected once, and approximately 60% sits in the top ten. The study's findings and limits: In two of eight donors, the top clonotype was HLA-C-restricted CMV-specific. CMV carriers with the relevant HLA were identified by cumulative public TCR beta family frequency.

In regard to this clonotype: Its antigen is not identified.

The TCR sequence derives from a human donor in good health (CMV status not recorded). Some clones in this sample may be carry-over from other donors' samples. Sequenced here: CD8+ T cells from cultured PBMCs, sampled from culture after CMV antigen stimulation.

The DNA of the CDR3 is TGTGCTAGTGGTTTGGCCCTTTCGAACACTGAAGCTTTCTTT. Encoded protein: CASGLALSNTEAFF. V gene TRBV12-5 combines with J gene TRBJ1-1; D remains ambiguous. The CDR3 length is 14 residues. Germline-derived CDR1 and CDR2 are LGHNT and FRNRAP. The ends were cut back, 1 base at V and 1 base at J, with 7 bases in the middle.